This T cell receptor beta chain was captured in a study of vaccination and CD4 T cells after COVID-19 (dated by TCRdb to the early 2020s). Broadly, across the study: Six males and four females were included in the convalescent cohort, with two Hispanic individuals, seven Caucasians, two Asians and one multiracial person represented. Culture stimuli were overlapping spike peptide pools from SARS-CoV-2 and from the common cold coronaviruses HCoV-NL63, HCoV-OC43 and HCoV-229E. Post-COVID blood samples were collected from convalescent patients a median of roughly 100 days after diagnosis, with a range of roughly 35 to 180 days. Post-vaccine blood samples were taken a median of about 77 days after the second vaccine dose, with a range of roughly 14 to 241 days. In around ten COVID-19 convalescent patients and a few infection-naive healthy vaccine recipients, the spike-specific CD4+ TCR repertoire before mRNA vaccination was compared with the repertoire after mRNA vaccination. As controls, cultures received a CEFX viral epitope pool (the positive control), an HIV-1 Nef peptide pool (the negative control), or no peptide at all. Each participant got two doses of either the Pfizer-BioNTech BNT162b2 vaccine (n=8) or the Moderna mRNA-1273 vaccine (n=2).

General conclusions and limits of the study: An increase in the median number of SARS-CoV-2-reactive clonotypes from around 20 after infection to roughly 39 after vaccination was observed, but the change was not found to be significant. Only a relatively small number of convalescent patients were included in the study, and early timepoints following natural infection were not analyzed. In convalescent patients, a median roughly 85% of post-vaccine SARS-CoV-2-reactive clones were detected only after vaccination, suggesting vaccine-specific priming. In convalescent patients, nearly all vaccine-specific clones (304 of 307) were found to be mono-reactive for SARS-CoV-2 spike rather than cross-reactive with common cold coronaviruses.

In the paper's terms, the treatment or condition label means: roughly 10-day PBMC culture with coronavirus spike peptide pools or control peptides (ViraFEST assay). The ViraFEST assay, used in the study, expanded antigen-specific T cells with peptide pools and then identified the expanded clonotypes through TCR sequencing. Healthy vaccine recipients had no prior SARS-CoV-2 infection, confirmed by negative nucleocapsid antibody tests before and after vaccination. PBMCs were cultured at around 2 million per well in IMDM supplemented with roughly 5% human AB serum and approximately 10 IU/ml IL-2, with 9.5 to 10 ug/ml peptide pools added. On days 3 and 7, half of the culture medium was replaced with fresh IL-2-containing medium. CD4+ T cells were isolated after 10 days of culture through negative selection using the EasySep CD4+ T cell isolation kit. Ficoll-Paque Plus gradient centrifugation was used to isolate PBMCs from whole blood, and the isolated PBMCs were then either used fresh or cryopreserved at -140C. Triplicate wells were generally used for each culture condition.

Library generation was performed with PCR. DNA from cultured CD4+ T cells was subjected to TCR sequencing with the Oncomine TCR Beta short-read assay at the Johns Hopkins FTIC core. The QIAamp micro DNA kit was used to extract genomic DNA from the cultured CD4+ T cells. The Oncomine TCR Beta libraries from cultured CD4+ T cells were pooled using unique dual indexes and then sequenced on an Illumina iSeq 100. As for the authors' bioinformatics: Non-productive sequences were removed, and CDR3s that did not start with C, did not end with F or W, or were shorter than 7 amino acids were discarded. Antigen-specific clonotypes were identified using the MANAFEST web application through comparison of peptide-stimulated wells with reference and other culture wells. Positive clones required FDR below 0.05, an odds ratio above 5, and productive frequency above 0.1% in at least two of three replicate wells. Clonotypes that were significantly expanded in both SARS-CoV-2 spike wells and at least one common cold coronavirus spike condition were defined as cross-reactive. Using R version 3.6.1, CDR3 homology was evaluated through Levenshtein distances (stringdist) along with unrooted phylogenetic trees (ape). TCRdb itself trimmed the public reads at Q25 with fastp, ran MiXCR and retained productive beta chains. Duplicate CDR3 protein sequences are folded into a single record with the most common DNA and genes. TCRdb's processing, not the study's, gives the V and J calls here. Across this sample there are 20,000 to 25,000 distinct CDR3 sequences, with roughly three fifths seen only once. The ten largest account for roughly 15% of the sample.

At the junction V is shortened by 6 bases and J by 3 bases, with 18 bases in between. Spanning cysteine to phenylalanine, the CDR3 consists of 15 amino acids. Only CDR3 DNA is held: 45 bases, read in frame from base 1. A remark on this clonotype: What antigen it recognizes has not been identified. No clone much larger than this one lies a single base away; base qualities are absent.

The specimen comprised CD4+ T cells from blood, cultured in vitro, sampled after SARS-CoV-2 vaccination. The chain was built from TRBV12-3 or TRBV12-4 and TRBJ2-7; TRBD1 is a weak D gene call, 6 bases matching. The source of this sequence is a human donor who received a COVID-19 vaccine. The DNA sequence is given as TGTGCCAGCAGCATTAAGGGGGAGTGGGGCTACGAGCAGTACTTC. Its translation reads: CASSIKGEWGYEQYF.